Shown below are 30 T cell receptor beta chains from a single sample sequenced in a study of control samples from healthy donors and cancer patients. The data were produced by immunoSEQ multiplex PCR, yet TCRdb's version contains in-frame clones alone and is incomplete. The sample holds about 150,000 clones, roughly 93% seen once. The specimen sequenced was blood. The receptors were sampled from a man aged 18 to 30 in good health.

The rearrangement joins TRBV7-9 to TRBJ2-4; 8 positions match TRBD1. This CDR3 contains 14 residues. After removal of 5 bases from V and 6 bases from J, the junction contained 6 bases not matched to a gene. Germline V gene lookup returns CDR1 SEHNR and CDR2 FQNEAQ (reference sequence). CDR3 nucleotides: TGTGCCAGCAGCCCACGGACAGGGCCAAACATTCAGTACTTC. Translating gives CASSPRTGPNIQYF.

The rearrangement links TRBV18 to TRBJ2-1; 13 bases align to TRBD2. CDR1 is KGHSH and CDR2 is LQKENI in the germline V gene. The CDR3 totals 16 residues. The J segment lost 7 bases and the V segment lost 3 bases, leaving 6 bases of the junction unmatched. CDR3 sequence: CASSPGLAGARNEQFF. CDR3 nucleotides: TGTGCCAGCTCACCCGGACTAGCGGGGGCCAGGAATGAGCAGTTCTTC.

This rearrangement joins TRBV29-1 to TRBJ1-1; the D is unclear. The CDR3 length is 11 residues. Germline V gene data show CDR1 as SQVTM and CDR2 as ANQGSEA. As DNA, the CDR3 is TGCAGATCCGACCTGAACACTGAAGCTTTCTTT. Translation: CRSDLNTEAFF.

This chain links TRBV7-2 with TRBJ1-1; 7 bases match TRBD1. Germline trimming cut 5 bases from V and 5 bases from J; bases unmatched to any gene: 8. Germline lookup yields CDR1 SGHTA and CDR2 FQGNSA. The CDR3 is 14 amino acids. The CDR3 DNA reads TGTGCCAGCAGCCTCACGGGACAGATTACTGAAGCTTTCTTT. Its protein product is CASSLTGQITEAFF.

V usage is TRBV6-5 and J usage is TRBJ2-7; D remains unclear. The CDR3 length is 12 residues. Trimming shortened V by 6 bases and J by 4 bases, and 10 bases separated the two germline ends. Looked up from germline, CDR1 is MNHEY and CDR2 is SVGAGI. The CDR3 protein is CASSRVAYEQYF. DNA of the CDR3: TGTGCCAGCAGCCGGGTAGCTTACGAGCAGTACTTC.

In regard to this clone: The junction and the germline gene differ at one end; a read error may be behind it. CDR3 sequence: CASSLALSSYNEQFF. The CDR3 DNA sequence: TGTGCCAGCAGCCTAGCGCTTTCCTCCTACAATGAGCAGTTCTTC. The chain uses TRBV7-2 and TRBJ2-1; tentatively, D is TRBD2 (6 bases). The CDR3 has 15 residues. The germline CDR1 and CDR2 sequences are SGHTA and FQGNSA.

This clone occurred once. The chain has TRBV4-1 and TRBJ2-7, with 8 bases aligning to TRBD2. The CDR3 extends over 17 amino acids. Germline loops: CDR1 MGHRA, CDR2 YSYEKL. With 4 bases clipped from V and 5 bases from J, the junction kept 16 bases outside the gene matches. CDR3 DNA: TGCGCCAGCAGCCTCCGGGGGGGGCGGGATTTAGCGGACGAGCAGTACTTC. Its translation is CASSLRGGRDLADEQYF.

J is TRBJ2-5 and V is TRBV9; D tentatively fits TRBD1 or TRBD2 (5 bases each). Per the germline V gene, CDR1 is SGDLS and CDR2 is YYNGEE. V was clipped by 3 bases and J by 2 bases, with 17 bases between them. The CDR3 spans 16 residues. Here the CDR3 reads CASSAGTTYEQETQYF. The CDR3 DNA follows: TGTGCCAGCAGCGCCGGGACGACTTATGAACAAGAGACCCAGTACTTC.

The chain employs TRBV5-4 and TRBJ1-1; D remains unclear. From germline, CDR1 is SGHNT and CDR2 YYREEE (reference sequence). The length of the CDR3 is 13 residues. V was clipped by 4 bases and J by 1 base, with 8 bases between them. CDR3 nucleotides: TGTGCCAGCAGCCCAAGAGGGAACACTGAAGCTTTCTTT. This translates into CASSPRGNTEAFF.

This chain uses TRBV20-1 with TRBJ1-5; D gene unclear. Per germline, CDR1 DFQATT and CDR2 SNEGSKA (reference sequence). V was pared by 4 bases and J by 1 base, with 8 bases between. The CDR3 covers 13 residues. In DNA, the CDR3 is TGCAGTGCTAATGAAGGAAGCAATCAGCCCCAGCATTTT. Amino acids: CSANEGSNQPQHF.

This chain uses TRBV7-9 with TRBJ2-1; tentative D call: TRBD1 (6 bases). The CDR3 extends over 11 amino acids. Trimming pared 7 bases from V and 9 bases from J, leaving 10 bases between. CDR1 SEHNR and CDR2 FQNEAQ come from the germline V gene (reference sequence). The CDR3 sequence: CASMGAGEQFF. The CDR3 nucleotides are TGTGCCAGCATGGGGGCTGGTGAGCAGTTCTTC.

This clone was recorded once. The chain links TRBV25-1 to TRBJ1-1; D gene ambiguous. CDR3 length: 14 amino acids. Per the germline V gene, CDR1 is MGHDK and CDR2 is SYGVNS. Trimming shortened V by 5 bases and J by 3 bases, and 13 bases separated the two germline ends. CDR3 sequence reads: CASSWMGSHTEAFF. Here the CDR3 DNA reads TGTGCCAGCAGTTGGATGGGGAGCCACACTGAAGCTTTCTTT.

The V and J genes are TRBV9 and TRBJ1-5, with D possibly TRBD1 on 5 matching bases. V was cut by 3 bases and J by 5 bases, with 15 bases left in between. The CDR3 has 15 residues. The germline V gene has CDR1 SGDLS and CDR2 YYNGEE. The CDR3 reads CASSAGTVGDQPQHF. CDR3 DNA sequence: TGTGCCAGCAGCGCTGGTACGGTAGGGGATCAGCCCCAGCATTTT.

The chain couples TRBV30 to TRBJ2-7; possible D gene TRBD2, 5 bases. The CDR3 contains 13 residues. The germline gives CDR1 GTSNPN, CDR2 SVGIG (reference sequence). The V and J ends lost 8 bases and 3 bases respectively, with 17 bases between them. CDR3 sequence: CAGGEKILYEQYF. The CDR3 region has the DNA TGTGCCGGAGGCGAAAAGATCCTCTACGAGCAGTACTTC. Looking up the rest from reference TRBV30 and TRBJ2-7 gives the full variable domain: SQTIHQWPATLVQPVGSPLSLECTVEGTSNPNLYWYRQAAGRGLQLLFYSVGIGQISSEVPQNLSASRPQDRQFILSSKKLLLSDSGFYLCAGGEKILYEQYFGPGTRLTVT.

The rearrangement links TRBV6-5 to TRBJ2-1; TRBD2 aligns across 7 bases. J gave up 9 bases and V 4 bases, and 12 bases lay outside the gene matches. Germline V gene data show CDR1 as MNHEY and CDR2 as SVGAGI. CDR3 length: 15 residues. The CDR3 nucleotides are TGTGCCAGCAGTTTAAGCGGGACCCTGAGGGGTGAGCAGTTCTTC. It specifies CASSLSGTLRGEQFF.

The chain carries TRBV23-1 and TRBJ2-7; no reliable D call. TRBV23-1 is an ORF; its function is uncertain. Deletions cut 9 bases from V and 4 bases from J, with 4 bases between. This CDR3 region has 9 residues. The DNA for the CDR3 is TGCGCCAGGGTTTACGAGCAGTACTTC. Its translation is CARVYEQYF.

A single count supports this clone. The rearrangement links TRBV7-9 to TRBJ2-2, with D perhaps TRBD1 or TRBD2 (5 bases each). This CDR3 spans 13 amino acids. Trimming took off 7 bases at V and 7 bases at J, with 13 bases between the two ends. CDR1 and CDR2 (germline): SEHNR, FQNEAQ (reference sequence). In DNA form, the CDR3 reads TGTGCCAGCACTCCCCCGAGGGGCGGGGAGCTGTTTTTT. This translates into CASTPPRGGELFF.

The J gene is TRBJ1-5, the V gene TRBV19; D is undetermined. Trimming removed 3 bases from V and 11 bases from J, with 20 bases in between. This CDR3 is 15 amino acids long. Germline assignment: CDR1 LNHDA and CDR2 SQIVND (reference sequence). CDR3 DNA sequence: TGTGCCAGTAGTATGGTAACACCCTGGTATCGGTCCCAGCATTTT. Residues: CASSMVTPWYRSQHF.

The chain uses TRBV29-1 and TRBJ2-7, with 8 bases matching TRBD1. After removal of 4 bases from V and 4 bases from J, the junction contained 6 bases not matched to a gene. CDR3 length: 13 amino acids. Germline V lookup: CDR1 SQVTM, CDR2 ANQGSEA. CDR3 amino acids: CSVVTDRGYEQYF. As DNA, the CDR3 is TGCAGCGTTGTGACCGACAGGGGATACGAGCAGTACTTC.

This CDR3 reads CASSQNFRPIYEQYF. The CDR3 coding sequence is TGCGCCAGCAGCCAGAACTTCAGGCCGATCTACGAGCAGTACTTC. This chain links TRBV4-1 with TRBJ2-7; no reliable D call. The CDR3 has 15 residues. V shed 3 bases and J shed 3 bases, with 15 bases lying between them. Germline CDR1 and CDR2: MGHRA and YSYEKL.

The chain employs TRBV6-6 and TRBJ1-1; possible D gene TRBD1, 5 bases. This CDR3 is built from 14 residues. Trimming stripped 4 bases from V and 5 bases from J, with 14 bases between. Germline V gene sequence: CDR1 MNHNY, CDR2 SVGAGI (reference sequence). CDR3 DNA: TGTGCCAGCAGTTCCGGGGCAGGGAGTACTGAAGCTTTCTTT. This sequence encodes CASSSGAGSTEAFF.

V and J are TRBV5-1 and TRBJ2-7; 7 bases match TRBD2. In germline, CDR1 is SGHRS, CDR2 YFSETQ. CDR3 length: 13 amino acids. Losses at the gene ends were 8 bases for V and 0 bases for J; bases not matched to a gene: 5. The CDR3 protein is CASWASGSYEQYF. The CDR3 nucleotides read TGCGCCAGTTGGGCTAGCGGCTCCTACGAGCAGTACTTC.

This chain connects TRBV7-2 to TRBJ1-5; D gene ambiguous. From germline, CDR1 is SGHTA and CDR2 FQGNSA. V lost 2 bases, J lost 4 bases, and 9 bases lay in between. This CDR3 is 14 amino acids long. The CDR3 nucleotides are TGTGCCAGCAGCTTAAGGGCAGCGAATCAGCCCCAGCATTTT. Its translation is CASSLRAANQPQHF.

CDR3 region: CASSLGGRNQPQHF. CDR3 bases: TGCGCCAGCAGCTTGGGGGGTCGCAATCAGCCCCAGCATTTT. The chain recombines TRBV5-1 with TRBJ1-5; D unresolved. The CDR3 runs to 14 residues. V dropped 0 bases and J dropped 2 bases, with 6 bases sitting between them. Germline V gives CDR1 SGHRS, CDR2 YFSETQ.

The chain links TRBV18 to TRBJ2-2; a possible D gene is TRBD2 (6 bases). Germline V CDR1 and CDR2: KGHSH, LQKENI. The CDR3 has 16 residues. The V gene lost 0 bases and the J gene lost 4 bases, with 12 bases spanning the gap. CDR3 sequence reads: CASSPPTRDPTGELFF. In DNA form, the CDR3 reads TGTGCCAGCTCACCACCGACTAGGGACCCCACCGGGGAGCTGTTTTTT.

This chain links TRBV3-1 (or the pseudogene TRBV3-2) with TRBJ2-5; D is possibly TRBD2 (5 bases). The CDR3 is 14 amino acids. The germline V gene has CDR1 LGHDT and CDR2 YNNKEL (reference sequence). Trimming removed 2 bases at V and 5 bases at J, with 12 bases between. The CDR3 DNA reads TGTGCCAGCAGCCAATTAACGGGATCGGAGACCCAGTACTTC. Its translation is CASSQLTGSETQYF.

The genes are TRBV28 and TRBJ2-7; no reliable D call. CDR3 size: 11 residues. The V and J ends lost 4 bases and 2 bases respectively, with 3 bases between them. Germline V gives CDR1 MDHEN, CDR2 SYDVKM. This CDR3 is CASSSAYEQYF. DNA of the CDR3: TGTGCCAGCAGTTCGGCCTACGAGCAGTACTTC.

The chain joins TRBV7-8 to TRBJ2-1; TRBD1 aligns across 7 bases. The germline gives CDR1 SGHVS, CDR2 FQNEAQ. The V gene end was trimmed by 3 bases and the J gene end by 5 bases; junction bases not matched to a gene: 13. There are 17 residues in the CDR3. This CDR3 reads CASSLGRGLGRDNEQFF. In DNA form, the CDR3 reads TGTGCCAGCAGCTTGGGAAGGGGGCTAGGCAGGGACAATGAGCAGTTCTTC.

The V and J genes are TRBV7-2 and TRBJ2-1; TRBD1 aligns across 9 bases. There are 15 residues in the CDR3. In germline, CDR1 is SGHTA, CDR2 FQGNSA. Trimming took 1 base from V and 8 from J; bases not matched to a gene: 6. The CDR3 spells CASSLVGQGLYEQFF. CDR3 coding DNA: TGTGCCAGCAGCTTAGTGGGACAGGGATTGTATGAGCAGTTCTTC.

The chain combines TRBV14 with TRBJ1-3; D gene unclear. The V end was cut by 1 base, the J end by 0 bases, with 10 bases between. The CDR3 is made up of 16 amino acids. Germline CDR1 is SGHDN and CDR2 is FVKESK. For the CDR3, the DNA is TGTGCCAGCAGCCAAGTGGGCGGTCTCTCTGGAAACACCATATATTTT. It translates to CASSQVGGLSGNTIYF.